This is a list of T cell receptor beta chains from one sample in a study of blood T cell repertoires in COVID-19. The repertoire was sequenced with immunoSEQ multiplex PCR; TCRdb's copy has only in-frame clones and lacks some. The sample has about 68,000 clones, approximately 85% seen once. Sequencing was carried out using peripheral blood. The origin of the receptors is a man aged 50 to 60 with acute or convalescent COVID-19. Both conserved end residues are part of each CDR3. The D gene is left open where the match is weak. Only some rows state a clone size, as once, few, many or a class for expanded clones.

cdr3_aa cdr3_nt d_call j_call v_call clone_size
CASSFNMADGELFF TGTGCCAGCAGCTTTAACATGGCTGACGGGGAGCTGTTTTTT - TRBJ2-2 TRBV5-6 -
CASSKGLPSSYNEQFF TGCGCCAGCAGCAAGGGACTCCCAAGCTCCTACAATGAGCAGTTCTTC - TRBJ2-1 TRBV5-1 -
CAGTRGTAGGKDTQYF TGTGCCGGGACACGAGGGACGGCCGGGGGTAAAGATACGCAGTATTTT - TRBJ2-3 TRBV30 once
CASSSNRTSGGSSTDTQYF TGCGCCAGCAGCTCAAACAGGACTAGCGGGGGGTCTAGCACAGATACGCAGTATTTT TRBD2 TRBJ2-3 TRBV5-1 few
CASSQDLTSTEAFF TGTGCCAGCAGCCAAGATCTGACATCCACTGAAGCTTTCTTT - TRBJ1-1 TRBV3-1/TRBV3-2 -
CASSEGGEEGYTF TGTGCCAGCAGTGAGGGGGGAGAAGAGGGCTACACCTTC - TRBJ1-2 TRBV25-1 -
CASSMVAGTDTQYF TGTGCCAGTAGTATGGTAGCGGGCACAGATACGCAGTATTTT - TRBJ2-3 TRBV19 -
CASSPEDSTNSGNTIYF TGTGCCAGCAGCCCAGAGGACAGTACTAACTCTGGAAACACCATATATTTT - TRBJ1-3 TRBV3-1/TRBV3-2 -
CAAGGALNTEAFF TGTGCCGCCGGGGGGGCCTTGAACACTGAAGCTTTCTTT - TRBJ1-1 TRBV28 -
CASRRDRDTGELFF TGTGCCAGCAGAAGGGACAGAGACACCGGGGAGCTGTTTTTT TRBD1 TRBJ2-2 TRBV2 few
CSTRPGTGIEETQYF TGCAGCACTAGGCCCGGGACAGGGATTGAAGAGACCCAGTACTTC TRBD1 TRBJ2-5 TRBV29-1 few
CASSYSIVSGVYEQFF TGTGCCAGCAGTTACTCGATTGTTAGCGGGGTATATGAGCAGTTCTTC TRBD2 TRBJ2-1 TRBV6-5 -
CATQDREGDGYTF TGTGCCACCCAAGACAGGGAAGGAGATGGCTACACCTTC TRBD1 TRBJ1-2 TRBV24-1 -
CAWSTGTRVLAEAFF TGTGCCTGGAGTACCGGGACAAGGGTTCTGGCTGAAGCTTTCTTT - TRBJ1-1 TRBV30 -
CASRRLAGTGELFF TGTGCCAGTAGGAGACTAGCGGGAACCGGGGAGCTGTTTTTT TRBD2 TRBJ2-2 TRBV19 -
CASSPGGELNTEAFF TGCGCCAGCAGCCCCGGCGGGGAGTTAAACACTGAAGCTTTCTTT - TRBJ1-1 TRBV5-1 -
CAISGQGANFYNEQFF TGTGCCATCTCTGGGCAGGGGGCAAACTTCTACAATGAGCAGTTCTTC TRBD1 TRBJ2-1 TRBV28 -
CASSIARTSGNEQFF TGTGCCAGCAGTATCGCCAGGACTAGCGGCAATGAGCAGTTCTTC TRBD2 TRBJ2-1 TRBV6-5 -
CATSDPTTDTDTQYF TGTGCCACCAGTGATCCCACGACAGACACAGATACGCAGTATTTT - TRBJ2-3 TRBV24-1 -
CASSPGTYSNQPQHF TGTGCCAGCAGCCCAGGGACATATAGCAATCAGCCCCAGCATTTT - TRBJ1-5 TRBV5-8 -
CASSVSGGNTGELFF TGTGCCAGCAGCGTAAGCGGGGGGAACACCGGGGAGCTGTTTTTT TRBD2 TRBJ2-2 TRBV7-2 -
CASGASRETQYF TGTGCCAGCGGGGCCTCCAGGGAGACCCAGTACTTC - TRBJ2-5 TRBV11-1 -
CASSLAQGLSTDTQYF TGCGCCAGCAGCTTGGCCCAGGGTCTAAGCACAGATACGCAGTATTTT - TRBJ2-3 TRBV5-1 -
CASSPSGTRTDTQYF TGCGCCAGCAGCCCTTCCGGGACTAGAACAGATACGCAGTATTTT TRBD2 TRBJ2-3 TRBV4-1 -
CASIMARGYTEAFF TGTGCCAGCATCATGGCCAGGGGTTACACTGAAGCTTTCTTT - TRBJ1-1 TRBV6-5 -
CASSSLQDTEAFF TGTGCCAGCAGCTCCCTCCAGGACACTGAAGCTTTCTTT - TRBJ1-1 TRBV7-3 -
CASSESNREEETQYF TGTGCCAGCAGTGAATCAAACCGGGAGGAAGAGACCCAGTACTTC TRBD2 TRBJ2-5 TRBV25-1 -
CASSLVTGNEQFF TGTGCCAGCAGCTTGGTCACGGGAAATGAGCAGTTCTTC - TRBJ2-1 TRBV5-4 -
CASSTDSYNEQFF TGTGCCAGCAGCACCGACAGCTACAATGAGCAGTTCTTC - TRBJ2-1 TRBV11-2 once
CASSLAWRRAHGYTF TGTGCCAGCAGCTTGGCCTGGAGGCGGGCCCATGGCTACACCTTC - TRBJ1-2 TRBV5-8 -
CASSRTSGGNNEQFF TGTGCCAGCAGTCGGACTAGCGGGGGGAATAATGAGCAGTTCTTC TRBD2 TRBJ2-1 TRBV6-6 -
CASSLRTSGGAGETQYF TGTGCCAGCAGCCTCCGGACTAGCGGGGGGGCCGGGGAGACCCAGTACTTC TRBD2 TRBJ2-5 TRBV13 -
CASSPSSPGVGTGELFF TGTGCCAGCTCACCTTCGAGTCCGGGGGTCGGCACCGGGGAGCTGTTTTTT - TRBJ2-2 TRBV18 -
CASSYGGVQETQYF TGTGCCAGCAGTTACGGAGGAGTTCAAGAGACCCAGTACTTC - TRBJ2-5 TRBV6-5 -
CAISPGGANGYTF TGTGCCATCAGCCCAGGGGGCGCGAATGGCTACACCTTC TRBD1 TRBJ1-2 TRBV10-3 -
CASSLAGQNYGYTF TGTGCCAGCAGCTTAGCCGGACAGAACTATGGCTACACCTTC - TRBJ1-2 TRBV7-9 -
CASILRTGWNTEAFF TGTGCCAGCATCCTAAGGACAGGGTGGAACACTGAAGCTTTCTTT TRBD1 TRBJ1-1 TRBV2 -
CASSLGLRDRGSSAYGYTF TGTGCCAGCAGCTTAGGGCTACGGGACAGGGGGTCGTCGGCCTATGGCTACACCTTC TRBD1 TRBJ1-2 TRBV7-9 -
CASSQDRAGNTIYF TGTGCCAGCAGCCAGGACAGGGCCGGAAACACCATATATTTT TRBD1 TRBJ1-3 TRBV5-4 -
CASSQGGMEGPGAFF TGCGCCAGCAGCCAAGGGGGTATGGAGGGGCCCGGAGCTTTCTTT - TRBJ1-1 TRBV4-1 -
CAWSLRRSGGADEQFF TGTGCCTGGAGTCTCCGCCGGAGCGGGGGGGCGGATGAGCAGTTCTTC TRBD2 TRBJ2-1 TRBV30 -
CASGSEQFF TGTGCCAGCGGTAGTGAGCAGTTCTTC - TRBJ2-1 TRBV19 once
CASSQGQSYGYTF TGCGCCAGCAGCCAGGGACAGAGCTATGGCTACACCTTC TRBD1 TRBJ1-2 TRBV5-1 -
CASSFAGQADGYTF TGTGCCAGCAGTTTCGCGGGACAGGCTGATGGCTACACCTTC TRBD1 TRBJ1-2 TRBV27 -
CASSEQGPNTGELFF TGTGCCAGCAGTGAACAGGGGCCTAACACCGGGGAGCTGTTTTTT TRBD1 TRBJ2-2 TRBV28 once
CASSLTSGGRETQYF TGTGCCAGCAGCTTGACCTCGGGGGGGCGGGAGACCCAGTACTTC TRBD2 TRBJ2-5 TRBV5-6 -
CASKPPRNTEAFF TGTGCCAGCAAGCCTCCGAGAAACACTGAAGCTTTCTTT - TRBJ1-1 TRBV6-5 once
CSVDRDEQYF TGCAGCGTTGATCGGGACGAGCAGTACTTC - TRBJ2-7 TRBV29-1 few
CASSKTLGQSNTEAFF TGTGCCAGTAGTAAAACCCTGGGACAGAGCAACACTGAAGCTTTCTTT TRBD1 TRBJ1-1 TRBV19 -